A single sample gave rise to the 5 T cell receptor beta chains below, sequenced in a study of T-cell memory formation after mild COVID-19. TCRdb recomputed calls from the 5' RACE reads with MiXCR, one row per CDR3 protein. The top ten clones hold roughly 12% of a sample with about 470,000 distinct CDR3 sequences, about 20% of them seen once. The sample taken for sequencing was PBMCs or a T cell subset sorted from them (not recorded which). These receptors came from an adult woman who had mild COVID-19 (a few samples of this study predate the infection). Cell type and time point are not known.

This clonotype showed up just a few times. The gene calls are TRBV7-2 and TRBJ2-1; TRBD2 aligns across 12 bases. The germline CDR1 and CDR2 sequences are SGHTA and FQGNSA. The length of the CDR3 is 20 residues. V lost 5 bases and J lost 4; bases outside the gene matches: 18. The CDR3 DNA follows: TGTGCCAGCAGCGGACCGACTAGCGGGGGCCCTCGACGGCCTTACAATGAGCAGTTCTTC. Translated, it gives CASSGPTSGGPRRPYNEQFF.

The chain carries TRBV6-6 and TRBJ2-6, with no clear D. Germline CDR1 reads MNHNY; CDR2 reads SVGAGI (reference sequence). The CDR3 covers 15 residues. V lost 5 bases and J lost 1, with 9 bases in between. The CDR3 DNA reads TGTGCCAGCAGTCACTGGGTATCTGGGGCCAACGTCCTGACTTTC. Translated, it gives CASSHWVSGANVLTF.

V is TRBV7-2 and J is TRBJ1-2, with D unresolved. Germline-derived CDR1 and CDR2 are SGHTA and FQGNSA. Trimming pared 5 bases from V and 2 bases from J, leaving 12 bases between. The CDR3 has 14 residues. CDR3 sequence: CASSPPGSNYGYTF. The CDR3 region has the DNA TGTGCCAGCAGCCCCCCGGGCTCAAACTATGGCTACACCTTC.

In this sample, this clonotype turned up a few times. The chain employs TRBV3-1 and TRBJ2-7; 12 positions match TRBD2. The CDR3 totals 14 residues. Per the germline V gene, CDR1 is LGHDT and CDR2 is YNNKEL (reference sequence). The V gene end was trimmed by 7 bases and the J gene end by 6 bases; junction bases not matched to a gene: 7. In nucleotides, the CDR3 is TGTGCCAGCACCTATCTAGCGGGAGGGTCCGAGCAGTACTTC. Translating it yields CASTYLAGGSEQYF.

This clonotype was observed a few times. V is TRBV5-1 and J is TRBJ2-7; 13 bases fit TRBD2. V trimming: 3 bases; J trimming: 3 bases; junction bases outside the gene matches: 3. This CDR3 is 15 amino acids long. CDR1 SGHRS and CDR2 YFSETQ come from the germline V gene. DNA for the CDR3: TGCGCCAGCAGCTGGGGACTAGCGGGGAACTACGAGCAGTACTTC. It codes for CASSWGLAGNYEQYF.